The present T cell receptor beta chain was sequenced within a study of cytomegalovirus exposure and HLA in healthy donors. Findings and limits, study-wide: Associated with cytomegalovirus, according to the listing, were 150 to 200 TCR beta chains. 16,951 TCR beta sequences were associated with HLA alleles at 0.05 false discovery rate in a later analysis. Presence/absence analyses assumed roughly uniform sequencing depth across donors, which may not hold.

Worth noting for this clone: The antigen remains unidentified.

The CDR3 is made up of 13 amino acids. Trimming cost V 4 bases and J 11 bases, with 16 bases left between them. Germline lookup yields CDR1 MNHNY and CDR2 SVGAGI (reference sequence). In the PCR, 60 Vbeta and 13 Jbeta primers were used. Produced via immunoSEQ multiplex PCR; TCRdb's table is partial and in-frame only. The table records 150,000 to 200,000 clones, 75% to 90% of them present only once. Sequencing was carried out using PBMCs. The V call is TRBV6-6, the J call TRBJ2-3; D may be TRBD2 (7 bases). This receptor was taken from a young man in good health and CMV-seropositive. In DNA form, the CDR3 reads TGTGCCAGCAGTTCCTCCGGGGGGCGGATGCAGTATTTT. Encoded protein: CASSSSGGRMQYF.